The sequence of this T cell receptor beta chain was determined in a study of T cell responses to AZD1222 COVID-19 vaccine. Repertoires were generated with immunoSEQ multiplex PCR, while TCRdb's copy carries only in-frame clones and drops some. The table records 150,000 to 200,000 clones, approximately 93% of them present only once. The CDR3 contains 18 residues. The V and J ends lost 2 bases and 2 bases, in that order; junction bases with no gene match: 11. Germline values: CDR1 SGHTA, CDR2 FQGNSA. This clone appeared once. This chain links TRBV7-2 with TRBJ2-1; 8 bases agree with TRBD1. The sample was peripheral blood, taken 28 days after the second AZD1222 dose. This clonotype was obtained from an adult who received the AZD1222 COVID-19 vaccine. The CDR3 sequence is CASSLRTGFFRTYNEQFF. DNA for the CDR3: TGTGCCAGCAGCTTACGGACAGGGTTTTTCAGGACCTACAATGAGCAGTTCTTC.